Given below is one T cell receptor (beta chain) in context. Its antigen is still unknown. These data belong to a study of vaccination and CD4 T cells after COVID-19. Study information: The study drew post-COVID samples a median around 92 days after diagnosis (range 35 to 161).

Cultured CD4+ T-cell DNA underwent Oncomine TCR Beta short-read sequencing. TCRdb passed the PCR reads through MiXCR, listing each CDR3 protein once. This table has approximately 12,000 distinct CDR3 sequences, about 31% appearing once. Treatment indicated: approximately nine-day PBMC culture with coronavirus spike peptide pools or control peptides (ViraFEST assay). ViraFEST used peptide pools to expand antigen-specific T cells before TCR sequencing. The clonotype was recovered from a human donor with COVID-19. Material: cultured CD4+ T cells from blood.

The CDR3 protein is CSARPSGGHYEQYF. In nucleotides, the CDR3 is TGCAGTGCTAGACCTAGCGGGGGGCATTACGAGCAGTACTTC. The J gene is TRBJ2-7, the V gene TRBV20-1; 11 nucleotides align to TRBD2. Per the germline V gene, CDR1 is DFQATT and CDR2 is SNEGSKA (reference sequence). This CDR3 spans 14 amino acids. V was clipped by 2 bases and J by 4 bases; unmatched bases: 4.